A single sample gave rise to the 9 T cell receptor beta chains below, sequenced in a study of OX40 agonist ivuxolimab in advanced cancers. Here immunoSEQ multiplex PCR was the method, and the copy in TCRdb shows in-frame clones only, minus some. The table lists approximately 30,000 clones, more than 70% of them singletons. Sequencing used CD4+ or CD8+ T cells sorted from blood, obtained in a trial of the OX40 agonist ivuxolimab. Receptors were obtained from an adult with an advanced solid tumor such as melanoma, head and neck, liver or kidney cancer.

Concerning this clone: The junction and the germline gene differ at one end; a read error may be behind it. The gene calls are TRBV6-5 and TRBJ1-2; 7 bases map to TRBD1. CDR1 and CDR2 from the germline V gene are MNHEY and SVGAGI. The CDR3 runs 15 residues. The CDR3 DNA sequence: TGTGCCAGCAGTTCCCGACAGGGACCTAACGATGGCTACACCTTC. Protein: CASSSRQGPNDGYTF.

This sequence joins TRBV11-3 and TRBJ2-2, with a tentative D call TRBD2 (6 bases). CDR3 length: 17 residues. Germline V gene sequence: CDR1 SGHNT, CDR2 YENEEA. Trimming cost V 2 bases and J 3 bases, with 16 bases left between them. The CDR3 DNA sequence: TGTGCCAGCAGCTTAAATCCGGAAGGGAGGTACACCGGGGAGCTGTTTTTT. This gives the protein CASSLNPEGRYTGELFF. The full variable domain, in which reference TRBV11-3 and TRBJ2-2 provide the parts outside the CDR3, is EAGVVQSPRYKIIEKKQPVAFWCNPISGHNTLYWYLQNLGQGPELLIRYENEEAVDDSQLPKDRFSAERLKGVDSTLKIQPAELGDSAVYLCASSLNPEGRYTGELFFGEGSRLTVL.

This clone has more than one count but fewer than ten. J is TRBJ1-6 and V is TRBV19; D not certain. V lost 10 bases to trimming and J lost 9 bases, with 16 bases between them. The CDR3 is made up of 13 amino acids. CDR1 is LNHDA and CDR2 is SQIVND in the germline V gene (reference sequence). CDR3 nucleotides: TGTGCCACAGGAGCGGGTCTTGTTTCACCCCTCCACTTT. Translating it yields CATGAGLVSPLHF.

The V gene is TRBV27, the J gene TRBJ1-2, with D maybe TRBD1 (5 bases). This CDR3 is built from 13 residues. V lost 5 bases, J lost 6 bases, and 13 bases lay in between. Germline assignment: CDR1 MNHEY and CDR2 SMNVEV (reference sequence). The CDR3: CASSLGLTDGYTF. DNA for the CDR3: TGTGCCAGCAGTCTGGGACTTACGGATGGCTACACCTTC.

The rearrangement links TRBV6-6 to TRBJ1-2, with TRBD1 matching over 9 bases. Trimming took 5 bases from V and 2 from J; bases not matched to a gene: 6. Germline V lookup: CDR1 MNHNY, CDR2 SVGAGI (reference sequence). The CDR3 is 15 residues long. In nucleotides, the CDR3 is TGTGCCAGCAGTAACCCGGGGACAGGGAACTATGGCTACACCTTC. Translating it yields CASSNPGTGNYGYTF.

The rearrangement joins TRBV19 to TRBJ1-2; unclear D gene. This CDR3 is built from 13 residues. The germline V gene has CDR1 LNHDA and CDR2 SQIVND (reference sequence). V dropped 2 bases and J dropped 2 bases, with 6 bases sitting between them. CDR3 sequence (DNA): TGTGCCAGTAGTATAACCCAGAACTATGGCTACACCTTC. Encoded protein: CASSITQNYGYTF.

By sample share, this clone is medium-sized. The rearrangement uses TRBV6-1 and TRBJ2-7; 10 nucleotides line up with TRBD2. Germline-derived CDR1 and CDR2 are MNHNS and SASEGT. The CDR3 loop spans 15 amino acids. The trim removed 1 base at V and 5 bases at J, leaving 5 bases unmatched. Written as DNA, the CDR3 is TGTGCCAGCAGTGAAGAGCTAGCGGGAGACGACGAGCAGTACTTC. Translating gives CASSEELAGDDEQYF.

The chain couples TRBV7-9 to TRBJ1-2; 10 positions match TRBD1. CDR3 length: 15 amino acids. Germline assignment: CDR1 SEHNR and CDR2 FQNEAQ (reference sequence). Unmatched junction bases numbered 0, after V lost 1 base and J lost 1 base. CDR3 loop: CASSLGTGGNYGYTF. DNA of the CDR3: TGTGCCAGCAGCTTAGGGACAGGGGGTAACTATGGCTACACCTTC.

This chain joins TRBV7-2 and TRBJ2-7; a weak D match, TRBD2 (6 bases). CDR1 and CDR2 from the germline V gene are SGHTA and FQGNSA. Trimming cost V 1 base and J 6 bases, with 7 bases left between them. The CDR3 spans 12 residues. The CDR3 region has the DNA TGTGCCAGCAGCTTAGGGGGAGGCGAGCAGTACTTC. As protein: CASSLGGGEQYF. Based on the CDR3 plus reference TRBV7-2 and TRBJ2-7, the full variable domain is GAGVSQSPSNKVTEKGKDVELRCDPISGHTALYWYRQSLGQGLEFLIYFQGNSAPDKSGLPSDRFSAERTGGSVSTLTIQRTQQEDSAVYLCASSLGGGEQYFGPGTRLTVT.